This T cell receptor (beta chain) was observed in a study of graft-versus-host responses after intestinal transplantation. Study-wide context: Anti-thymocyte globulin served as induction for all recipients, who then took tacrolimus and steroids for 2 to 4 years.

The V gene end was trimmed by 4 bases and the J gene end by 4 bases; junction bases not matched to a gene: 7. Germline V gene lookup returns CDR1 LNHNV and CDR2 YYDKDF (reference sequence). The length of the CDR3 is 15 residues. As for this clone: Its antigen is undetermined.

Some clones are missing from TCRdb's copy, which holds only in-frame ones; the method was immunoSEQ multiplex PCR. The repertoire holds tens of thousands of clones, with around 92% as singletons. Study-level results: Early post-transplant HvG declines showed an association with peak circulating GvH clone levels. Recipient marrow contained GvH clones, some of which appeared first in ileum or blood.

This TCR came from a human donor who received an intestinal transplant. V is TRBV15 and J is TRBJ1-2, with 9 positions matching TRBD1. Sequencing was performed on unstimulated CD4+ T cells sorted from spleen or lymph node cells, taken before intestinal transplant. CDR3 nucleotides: TGTGCCACCAGCATGGACAGGGGAAACCTCTATGGCTACACCTTC. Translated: CATSMDRGNLYGYTF.